This T cell receptor (beta chain) was documented in a study of blood T cell repertoires in COVID-19. Study overall: Samples came from the United States, Italy and Spain, spanning acute and convalescent COVID-19. T cells, B-cell-depleted T cells, or PBMCs provided the cDNA or gDNA that served as material.

Germline CDR1 reads LNHDA; CDR2 reads SQIVND (reference sequence). V shed 3 bases and J shed 2 bases, with 13 bases lying between them. The CDR3 consists of 16 residues. As originally analysed: Estimation of nucleated cell counts relied on the amplification of reference gene primers. This table comes from immunoSEQ multiplex PCR, and its TCRdb copy is limited to in-frame clones, with some not included. Clone size and the V and J calls come from that table; the DNA yielded D and trimming. The sample comprises 290,000 or so clones, roughly 85% of which are singletons, and approximately 5.1% rests with the top ten.

Material: peripheral blood. This clonotype was obtained from a man in his forties or fifties with active or convalescent COVID-19. The rearrangement joins TRBV19 to TRBJ2-2; a weak D match, TRBD1 (6 bases). The CDR3 DNA sequence: TGTGCCAGTAGTATTAGGCAGGGGTTTAACACCGGGGAGCTGTTTTTT. Amino acids: CASSIRQGFNTGELFF.